The 20 T cell receptor beta chains below come from one sample, sequenced in a study of T cell responses to AZD1222 COVID-19 vaccine. Produced via immunoSEQ multiplex PCR; TCRdb's table is partial and in-frame only. The sample holds 140,000 to 150,000 clones, just under 95% seen once. Sequences were derived from peripheral blood, sampled on day 0 of AZD1222 vaccination. Source of these receptors: an adult in good health.

V is TRBV11-2 and J is TRBJ2-1; no clear D gene. This CDR3 is 12 amino acids long. CDR1 and CDR2 (germline): SGHAT, FQNNGV. The V end lost 5 bases, the J end lost 5 bases, and 7 bases lay between the germline ends. As DNA, the CDR3 is TGTGCCAGCAGCATTACTAACAATGAGCAGTTCTTC. Encoded protein: CASSITNNEQFF.

The chain links TRBV27 to TRBJ1-1; D ambiguous. V dropped 5 bases and J dropped 3 bases, with 19 bases sitting between them. Germline loops: CDR1 MNHEY, CDR2 SMNVEV (reference sequence). This CDR3 spans 16 amino acids. The CDR3 sequence: CASSPAGQYSDTEAFF. CDR3 DNA sequence: TGTGCCAGCAGTCCCGCGGGCCAGTATAGCGACACTGAAGCTTTCTTT.

This chain uses TRBV28 with TRBJ2-2, with 7 bases aligning to TRBD1. J was trimmed by 6 bases and V by 6 bases; bases with no gene match: 13. The CDR3 is made up of 16 amino acids. From germline, CDR1 is MDHEN and CDR2 SYDVKM. CDR3 protein: CASSHKVRGYPGELFF. CDR3 sequence (DNA): TGTGCCAGCAGCCATAAGGTCAGGGGGTACCCCGGGGAGCTGTTTTTT.

V gene TRBV12-3 or TRBV12-4 combines with J gene TRBJ1-5; D is unclear. This CDR3 comprises 13 residues. The V gene lost 4 bases and the J gene lost 2 bases, with 6 bases spanning the gap. CDR3 in amino acids: CASSSGGNQPQHF. DNA for the CDR3: TGTGCCAGCAGTTCGGGCGGCAATCAGCCCCAGCATTTT.

This clone was detected once. The CDR3 loop is CASSWTGYNEKLFF. The CDR3 DNA follows: TGTGCCAGCAGCTGGACAGGGTATAATGAAAAACTGTTTTTT. The chain has TRBV7-9 and TRBJ1-4; TRBD1 agrees at 8 bases. After removal of 4 bases from V and 4 bases from J, the junction contained 2 bases not matched to a gene. Germline CDR1 and CDR2: SEHNR and FQNEAQ (reference sequence). The CDR3 has 14 amino acids.

The CDR3 DNA is TGTGCCAGCAGTTACAGGGAATCTGGAAACACCATATATTTT. Amino acid sequence: CASSYRESGNTIYF. The rearrangement links TRBV6-5 to TRBJ1-3; no definite D call. The CDR3 spans 14 residues. Trimming removed 2 bases from V and 1 base from J, with 6 bases in between. Germline V lookup: CDR1 MNHEY, CDR2 SVGAGI.

This sequence joins TRBV20-1 and TRBJ1-2; D is uncertain. The V end was cut by 0 bases, the J end by 7 bases, with 6 bases between. This CDR3 has 11 residues. The germline V gene has CDR1 DFQATT and CDR2 SNEGSKA (reference sequence). CDR3 residues: CSARDLGGYTF. The DNA of the CDR3 is TGCAGTGCTAGAGATCTAGGTGGCTACACCTTC.

V usage is TRBV3-1 (or the pseudogene TRBV3-2) and J usage is TRBJ2-1, with D possibly TRBD2 on 6 matching bases. CDR3 size: 13 residues. Germline CDR1 is LGHDT and CDR2 is YNNKEL (reference sequence). Trimming removed 4 bases from V and 6 bases from J, with 10 bases in between. CDR3 protein: CASSRLGGNEQFF. Here the CDR3 DNA reads TGTGCCAGCAGCCGCCTCGGGGGCAATGAGCAGTTCTTC.

The chain has TRBV7-9 and TRBJ1-1; D is uncertain. The CDR3 runs to 13 residues. Germline CDR1 and CDR2: SEHNR and FQNEAQ (reference sequence). The V and J ends lost 4 bases and 0 bases respectively, with 6 bases between them. The CDR3 reads CASSSMMNTEAFF. For the CDR3, the DNA is TGTGCCAGCAGCTCGATGATGAACACTGAAGCTTTCTTT.

The rearrangement links TRBV12-3 or TRBV12-4 to TRBJ1-2; D not resolved. CDR3 size: 12 residues. The V and J ends lost 3 bases and 7 bases respectively, with 9 bases between them. The CDR3, as DNA: TGTGCCAGCAGTTTCCCCCGGGCTGGCTACACCTTC. Amino acid sequence: CASSFPRAGYTF.

This clone was seen only a few times. V gene TRBV3-1 (or the pseudogene TRBV3-2) combines with J gene TRBJ1-2; TRBD1 agrees at 8 bases. Trimming at V came to 3 bases and at J to 8 bases, leaving 11 bases not matched to a gene. In germline, CDR1 is LGHDT, CDR2 YNNKEL (reference sequence). The CDR3 consists of 15 residues. The CDR3 DNA reads as TGTGCCAGCAGCCACCTGGACAGGGTGGCTTTGGGCTACACCTTC. Translation gives CASSHLDRVALGYTF.

The gene calls are TRBV18 and TRBJ1-1, with D tentatively TRBD1 (6 bases). The CDR3 runs 13 residues. V lost 5 bases and J lost 1, with 8 bases in between. CDR1 and CDR2 from the germline V gene are KGHSH and LQKENI. The CDR3 is CASSSDRNTEAFF. CDR3 DNA sequence: TGTGCCAGCTCATCGGACAGGAACACTGAAGCTTTCTTT.

V gene TRBV2 combines with J gene TRBJ1-2; 7 bases agree with TRBD1. The germline V gene has CDR1 SNHLY and CDR2 FYNNEI. The V gene end was trimmed by 4 bases and the J gene end by 8 bases; junction bases not matched to a gene: 13. The CDR3 totals 15 residues. CDR3 region: CASSGPGGSVGGYTF. CDR3 nucleotides: TGTGCCAGCAGTGGGCCAGGGGGGTCTGTAGGCGGCTACACCTTC. The full variable domain, in which reference TRBV2 and TRBJ1-2 provide the parts outside the CDR3, is EPEVTQTPSHQVTQMGQEVILRCVPISNHLYFYWYRQILGQKVEFLVSFYNNEISEKSEIFDDQFSVERPDGSNFTLKIRSTKLEDSAMYFCASSGPGGSVGGYTFGSGTRLTVV.

V usage is TRBV25-1 and J usage is TRBJ2-5; D perhaps matches TRBD2 (5 bases). Germline V gene data show CDR1 as MGHDK and CDR2 as SYGVNS. The CDR3 is made up of 12 amino acids. The V gene lost 2 bases and the J gene lost 7 bases, with 8 bases spanning the gap. The CDR3 protein is CASSEPAGTQYF. CDR3 nucleotide sequence: TGTGCCAGCAGTGAACCTGCGGGGACCCAGTACTTC.

The rearrangement links TRBV19 to TRBJ1-4, with D unclear. The CDR3 consists of 15 residues. Trimming left V 3 bases short and J 4 bases short, with 12 bases between. From germline, CDR1 is LNHDA and CDR2 SQIVND (reference sequence). CDR3 bases: TGTGCCAGTAGTATTTCCACACCTTTTAATGAAAAACTGTTTTTT. It yields the protein CASSISTPFNEKLFF.

This clone was seen once. The chain couples TRBV7-9 to TRBJ2-1; D is unresolved. The germline V gene encodes CDR1 SEHNR and CDR2 FQNEAQ (reference sequence). CDR3 length: 13 residues. V lost 1 base and J 3 bases, leaving 4 bases between the germline ends. CDR3 residues: CASSLGSYNEQFF. CDR3 coding DNA: TGTGCCAGCAGCTTAGGAAGCTACAATGAGCAGTTCTTC.

The chain joins TRBV2 to TRBJ2-7; D unclear. Germline V gene data show CDR1 as SNHLY and CDR2 as FYNNEI. This CDR3 has 13 amino acids. Trimming removed 2 bases from V and 6 bases from J, with 11 bases in between. This chain's CDR3 is CASSESPSGEQYF. Written as DNA, the CDR3 is TGTGCCAGCAGTGAATCGCCTTCCGGCGAGCAGTACTTC.

This clone has just a few counts. The chain combines TRBV10-1 with TRBJ2-7, with 7 positions matching TRBD1. The CDR3 covers 13 residues. V trimming: 6 bases; J trimming: 7 bases; junction bases outside the gene matches: 9. Germline V CDR1 and CDR2: WNHNN, SYGVQD (reference sequence). Written as DNA, the CDR3 is TGCGCCAGCAGCCCGGACAGGAATGGGGAGCAGTACTTC. Its protein is CASSPDRNGEQYF.

This chain uses TRBV18 with TRBJ1-2; D unclear. Germline CDR1 is KGHSH and CDR2 is LQKENI. The V and J ends lost 1 base and 0 bases respectively, with 3 bases between them. The CDR3 runs 13 residues. The CDR3 bases are TGTGCCAGCTCACCACAAGCTAACTATGGCTACACCTTC. Its protein product is CASSPQANYGYTF.

The CDR3 loop reads CASSVGETIPYGYTF. The CDR3 nucleotides are TGTGCCAGCAGCGTAGGGGAAACGATTCCGTATGGCTACACCTTC. V gene TRBV9 combines with J gene TRBJ1-2; D unclear. V dropped 0 bases and J dropped 5 bases, with 14 bases sitting between them. The CDR3 covers 15 residues. Germline lookup yields CDR1 SGDLS and CDR2 YYNGEE. Variable domain in full (rest from reference TRBV9 and TRBJ1-2): DSGVTQTPKHLITATGQRVTLRCSPRSGDLSVYWYQQSLDQGLQFLIQYYNGEERAKGNILERFSAQQFPDLHSELNLSSLELGDSALYFCASSVGETIPYGYTFGSGTRLTVV.